These 26 T cell receptor beta chains share one sample of origin, sequenced in a study of radiotherapy plus CTLA-4 blockade in lung cancer. Assay: immunoSEQ multiplex PCR; the TCRdb copy retains only in-frame clones and omits some. The table has about 49,000 clones, approximately 85% seen once. The source material was peripheral blood, sampled from a patient treated with radiotherapy plus ipilimumab. The origin of the receptors is a human donor with non-small cell lung cancer whose response to radiotherapy plus ipilimumab could not be evaluated.

The chain recombines TRBV28 with TRBJ1-1, with D tentatively TRBD1 (6 bases). CDR3 length: 15 amino acids. V lost 5 bases and J 0 bases, leaving 13 bases between the germline ends. CDR1 is MDHEN and CDR2 is SYDVKM in the germline V gene. CDR3 sequence: CASSQRTAMNTEAFF. The CDR3 nucleotides are TGTGCCAGCAGTCAGAGGACAGCGATGAACACTGAAGCTTTCTTT.

CDR3 protein: CAISESILPGGYTF. The CDR3 DNA reads TGTGCCATCAGTGAGTCGATCCTCCCGGGAGGCTACACCTTC. This chain connects TRBV10-3 to TRBJ1-2; D is unclear. Germline V gene sequence: CDR1 ENHRY, CDR2 SYGVKD. The CDR3 spans 14 residues. V was pared by 0 bases and J by 8 bases, with 13 bases between.

The count of this clone is one. V and J are TRBV2 and TRBJ2-1; 9 bases align to TRBD2. After removal of 6 bases from V and 4 bases from J, the junction contained 10 bases not matched to a gene. Germline assignment: CDR1 SNHLY and CDR2 FYNNEI. The CDR3 totals 16 residues. CDR3 in amino acids: CASSTTSGRFYNEQFF. The CDR3 DNA sequence: TGTGCCAGCAGCACCACTAGCGGGCGGTTTTACAATGAGCAGTTCTTC. The variable domain in full, with the rest retrieved from reference TRBV2 and TRBJ2-1, is EPEVTQTPSHQVTQMGQEVILRCVPISNHLYFYWYRQILGQKVEFLVSFYNNEISEKSEIFDDQFSVERPDGSNFTLKIRSTKLEDSAMYFCASSTTSGRFYNEQFFGPGTRLTVL.

The chain links TRBV28 to TRBJ2-1; maybe TRBD1 (7 bases). The germline V and J ends were trimmed by 4 bases and 4 bases, with 14 bases remaining between them. CDR3 length: 15 residues. CDR1 MDHEN and CDR2 SYDVKM come from the germline V gene. CDR3 sequence (DNA): TGTGCCAGCAGTTCGACAGGGAGGCGATACAATGAGCAGTTCTTC. Translation: CASSSTGRRYNEQFF. The full variable domain, completed using reference TRBV28 and TRBJ2-1, is DVKVTQSSRYLVKRTGEKVFLECVQDMDHENMFWYRQDPGLGLRLIYFSYDVKMKEKGDIPEGYSVSREKKERFSLILESASTNQTSMYLCASSSTGRRYNEQFFGPGTRLTVL.

The V and J genes are TRBV15 and TRBJ2-3; 12 nucleotides match TRBD2. This CDR3 is built from 19 residues. Per germline, CDR1 LNHNV and CDR2 YYDKDF (reference sequence). Trimming cost V 2 bases and J 4 bases; bases outside gene matches: 13. The CDR3: CATSRLLAGGPEPADTQYF. The CDR3, as DNA: TGTGCCACCAGCAGATTGCTAGCGGGAGGGCCGGAGCCCGCAGATACGCAGTATTTT.

V usage is TRBV19 and J usage is TRBJ1-2, with TRBD1 identical over 8 bases. The CDR3 length is 16 residues. V dropped 9 bases and J dropped 1; count of bases not matched to a gene: 13. CDR1 is LNHDA and CDR2 is SQIVND in the germline V gene (reference sequence). The CDR3 DNA follows: TGTGCCAGCCGGGGGGTCGGACAGGGATATAACTATGGCTACACCTTC. This codes for CASRGVGQGYNYGYTF.

The chain links TRBV19 to TRBJ1-1; TRBD1 agrees at 7 bases. This CDR3 is built from 13 residues. With 4 bases clipped from V and 7 bases from J, the junction kept 6 bases outside the gene matches. Germline loops: CDR1 LNHDA, CDR2 SQIVND (reference sequence). CDR3 sequence: CASSTRQGLEAFF. The DNA for the CDR3 is TGTGCCAGTAGTACCCGACAGGGCCTTGAAGCTTTCTTT.

V and J are TRBV5-6 and TRBJ1-2; D gene ambiguous. V lost 1 base to trimming and J lost 5 bases, with 9 bases between them. CDR3 length: 13 residues. Germline V gene sequence: CDR1 SGHDT, CDR2 YYEEEE. The CDR3 spells CASSLNSLYGYTF. Here the CDR3 DNA reads TGTGCCAGCAGCTTGAACAGTCTATATGGCTACACCTTC.

This clone appeared once. The rearrangement joins TRBV2 to TRBJ1-5; 9 nucleotides match TRBD1. The CDR3 extends over 14 amino acids. V dropped 6 bases and J dropped 5; count of bases not matched to a gene: 5. Looked up from germline, CDR1 is SNHLY and CDR2 is FYNNEI. CDR3 protein: CASRGTGPHQPQHF. For the CDR3, the DNA is TGTGCCAGCAGGGGGACAGGGCCCCATCAGCCCCAGCATTTT. Drawing the rest from reference TRBV2 and TRBJ1-5, the complete variable domain is EPEVTQTPSHQVTQMGQEVILRCVPISNHLYFYWYRQILGQKVEFLVSFYNNEISEKSEIFDDQFSVERPDGSNFTLKIRSTKLEDSAMYFCASRGTGPHQPQHFGDGTRLSIL.

The genes are TRBV15 and TRBJ1-2, with D possibly matching TRBD1 (5 bases). Per the germline V gene, CDR1 is LNHNV and CDR2 is YYDKDF (reference sequence). This CDR3 comprises 14 residues. Trimming removed 0 bases from V and 1 base from J, with 6 bases in between. The CDR3 DNA follows: TGTGCCACCAGCAGAGACAGGGATAACTATGGCTACACCTTC. Encoded protein: CATSRDRDNYGYTF.

This clone was detected once. The gene calls are TRBV7-8 and TRBJ2-1, with TRBD2 matching 10 bases. Germline lookup yields CDR1 SGHVS and CDR2 FQNEAQ. This CDR3 region has 16 residues. Trimming took 1 base from V and 9 from J; bases not matched to a gene: 9. The CDR3 DNA reads as TGTGCCAGCAGCTTAGGTGGGACTAGCGCAGGTGGTGAGCAGTTCTTC. This gives the protein CASSLGGTSAGGEQFF. Supplemented by reference TRBV7-8 and TRBJ2-1, the full variable domain reads GAGVSQSPRYKVAKRGQDVALRCDPISGHVSLFWYQQALGQGPEFLTYFQNEAQLDKSGLPSDRFFAERPEGSVSTLKIQRTQQEDSAVYLCASSLGGTSAGGEQFFGPGTRLTVL.

The chain recombines TRBV27 with TRBJ1-3; TRBD1 is a possible D gene (5 bases). CDR3 size: 14 residues. The V end was cut by 0 bases, the J end by 2 bases, with 5 bases between. CDR1 MNHEY and CDR2 SMNVEV come from the germline V gene (reference sequence). CDR3 residues: CASSLSGPGNTIYF. CDR3 nucleotide sequence: TGTGCCAGCAGTTTATCGGGGCCTGGAAACACCATATATTTT.

This chain joins TRBV27 and TRBJ1-2; 9 nucleotides agree with TRBD1. Germline CDR1 MNHEY, CDR2 SMNVEV (reference sequence). The CDR3 runs 16 residues. Trimming at V came to 5 bases and at J to 4 bases, leaving 11 bases not matched to a gene. The CDR3: CASSANPGTGPYGYTF. CDR3 DNA sequence: TGTGCCAGCAGTGCCAACCCCGGGACAGGGCCCTATGGCTACACCTTC.

The chain employs TRBV4-3 and TRBJ1-5, with a possible D match to TRBD1 (5 bases). The germline V gene encodes CDR1 LGHNA and CDR2 YSLEER. V was pared by 0 bases and J by 4 bases, with 16 bases between. There are 17 residues in the CDR3. The CDR3 region has the DNA TGCGCCAGCAGCCAAGAAGACGGCAGGGCCTATAATCAGCCCCAGCATTTT. Protein: CASSQEDGRAYNQPQHF.

The rearrangement links TRBV6-1 to TRBJ1-4; possibly TRBD1 for D (5 bases). The V end lost 2 bases, the J end lost 3 bases, and 10 bases lay between the germline ends. Germline assignment: CDR1 MNHNS and CDR2 SASEGT. The CDR3 contains 15 residues. This chain's CDR3 is CASSEQGGANEKLFF. The CDR3 DNA follows: TGTGCCAGCAGTGAACAGGGAGGAGCTAATGAAAAACTGTTTTTT.

The chain recombines TRBV18 with TRBJ1-2, with D perhaps TRBD1 (5 bases). The CDR3 is 14 residues long. The V gene lost 0 bases and the J gene lost 6 bases, with 11 bases spanning the gap. Germline V gene sequence: CDR1 KGHSH, CDR2 LQKENI. The CDR3 nucleotides read TGTGCCAGCTCACCACCGGTGGCAGGGAATGGCTACACCTTC. This codes for CASSPPVAGNGYTF.

This sequence joins TRBV18 and TRBJ2-6; 8 nucleotides line up with TRBD1. The CDR3 sequence is 16 residues long. The germline V gene encodes CDR1 KGHSH and CDR2 LQKENI. V lost 4 bases, J lost 1 base, and 3 bases stayed unmatched. CDR3 nucleotides: TGTGCCAGCTCACGGACAGGGTGGTCTGGGGCCAACGTCCTGACTTTC. Its translation is CASSRTGWSGANVLTF.

The chain uses TRBV7-2 and TRBJ2-7; 10 bases map to TRBD1. Losses at the gene ends were 1 base for V and 3 bases for J; bases not matched to a gene: 3. The germline V gene has CDR1 SGHTA and CDR2 FQGNSA. The CDR3 has 15 residues. The CDR3 nucleotides read TGTGCCAGCAGCTTAGGGGGGACAGGGGACTACGAGCAGTACTTC. This translates into CASSLGGTGDYEQYF.

This chain uses TRBV2 with TRBJ2-1, with a tentative D call TRBD1 (6 bases). The CDR3 extends over 16 amino acids. With 2 bases removed from V and 3 bases from J, the gap between germline ends came to 14 bases. From germline, CDR1 is SNHLY and CDR2 FYNNEI. The CDR3 loop reads CASSERGGEVYNEQFF. CDR3 DNA sequence: TGTGCCAGCAGTGAAAGAGGGGGAGAAGTCTACAATGAGCAGTTCTTC.

A single count supports this clone. The rearrangement links TRBV5-4 to TRBJ2-7, with a possible D match to TRBD1 (6 bases). The CDR3 is 14 residues long. The germline V gene encodes CDR1 SGHNT and CDR2 YYREEE (reference sequence). Trimming took off 0 bases at V and 3 bases at J, with 10 bases between the two ends. DNA of the CDR3: TGTGCCAGCAGCTTGGGATCCAGGGGCTACGAGCAGTACTTC. Residues: CASSLGSRGYEQYF.

This chain joins TRBV11-2 and TRBJ1-2; D is uncertain. V lost 3 bases to trimming and J lost 5 bases, with 16 bases between them. Germline V gene data show CDR1 as SGHAT and CDR2 as FQNNGV. This CDR3 comprises 15 residues. CDR3 in amino acids: CASSLMPGVGYGYTF. DNA of the CDR3: TGTGCCAGCAGCTTGATGCCCGGGGTGGGGTATGGCTACACCTTC.

The genes are TRBV19 and TRBJ2-7; D is perhaps TRBD2 (5 bases). Trimming cost V 3 bases and J 3 bases, with 12 bases left between them. Germline V gene sequence: CDR1 LNHDA, CDR2 SQIVND (reference sequence). The CDR3 runs to 14 residues. DNA for the CDR3: TGTGCCAGTAGTATGAGCGGCAGTGGCTACGAGCAGTACTTC. Amino acids: CASSMSGSGYEQYF.

The gene calls are TRBV5-1 and TRBJ2-1; 9 bases line up with TRBD2. Per the germline V gene, CDR1 is SGHRS and CDR2 is YFSETQ. After removal of 8 bases from V and 8 bases from J, the junction contained 11 bases not matched to a gene. CDR3 size: 14 residues. The CDR3 region has the DNA TGCGCCAGTAGACTCTTAGCGGGAGAGGATGAGCAGTTCTTC. Translated, it gives CASRLLAGEDEQFF.

V is TRBV4-1 and J is TRBJ1-6, with unresolved D. Trimming shortened V by 0 bases and J by 0 bases, and 9 bases separated the two germline ends. The CDR3 is made up of 17 amino acids. Per the germline V gene, CDR1 is MGHRA and CDR2 is YSYEKL. In DNA, the CDR3 is TGCGCCAGCAGCCAAGATTCCGGGAGCTCCTATAATTCACCCCTCCACTTT. It yields the protein CASSQDSGSSYNSPLHF.

This clone has only a few counts. The chain has TRBV7-9 and TRBJ1-2; 7 bases align to TRBD1. CDR3 size: 14 residues. V lost 3 bases to trimming and J lost 11 bases; unmatched junction nucleotides: 12. Germline V gene data show CDR1 as SEHNR and CDR2 as FQNEAQ (reference sequence). The CDR3 here is CASSLTGQVPSYTF. In DNA form, the CDR3 reads TGTGCCAGCAGCTTGACAGGACAGGTCCCTTCATACACCTTC.

V usage is TRBV7-9 and J usage is TRBJ2-5; 9 nucleotides align to TRBD1. The CDR3 is 16 amino acids. The germline V gene has CDR1 SEHNR and CDR2 FQNEAQ (reference sequence). With 5 bases clipped from V and 5 bases from J, the junction kept 12 bases outside the gene matches. The CDR3 is CASSPSPGQGTETQYF. The CDR3 bases are TGTGCCAGCAGCCCTAGCCCGGGACAGGGAACGGAGACCCAGTACTTC.